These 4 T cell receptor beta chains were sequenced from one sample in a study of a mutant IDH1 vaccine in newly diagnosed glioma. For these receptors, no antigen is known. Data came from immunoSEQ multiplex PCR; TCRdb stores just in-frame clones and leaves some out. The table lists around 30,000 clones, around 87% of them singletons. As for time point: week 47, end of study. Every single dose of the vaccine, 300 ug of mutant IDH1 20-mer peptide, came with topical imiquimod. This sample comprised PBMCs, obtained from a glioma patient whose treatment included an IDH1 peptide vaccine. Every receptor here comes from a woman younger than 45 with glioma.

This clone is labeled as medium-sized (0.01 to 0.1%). CDR3 amino acids: CASGRHDPQETQYF. CDR3 nucleotides: TGTGCCAGCGGGAGGCACGACCCCCAAGAGACCCAGTACTTC. The rearrangement joins TRBV21-1 to TRBJ2-5; the table's D call of TRBD2 was not tested on the DNA. TRBV21-1 is classified as a pseudogene. The CDR3 length is 14 residues.

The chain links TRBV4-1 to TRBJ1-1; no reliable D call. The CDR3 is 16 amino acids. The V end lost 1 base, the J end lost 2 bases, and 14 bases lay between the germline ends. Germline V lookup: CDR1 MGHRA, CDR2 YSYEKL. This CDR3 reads CASSQVPFRKNTEAFF. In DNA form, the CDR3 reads TGCGCCAGCAGCCAAGTCCCTTTCAGGAAAAACACTGAAGCTTTCTTT.

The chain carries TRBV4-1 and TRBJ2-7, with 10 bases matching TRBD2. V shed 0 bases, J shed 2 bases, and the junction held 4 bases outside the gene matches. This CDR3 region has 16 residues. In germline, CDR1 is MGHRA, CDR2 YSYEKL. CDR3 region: CASSQEGLALTYEQYF. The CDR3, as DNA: TGCGCCAGCAGCCAAGAGGGACTAGCGCTAACCTACGAGCAGTACTTC.

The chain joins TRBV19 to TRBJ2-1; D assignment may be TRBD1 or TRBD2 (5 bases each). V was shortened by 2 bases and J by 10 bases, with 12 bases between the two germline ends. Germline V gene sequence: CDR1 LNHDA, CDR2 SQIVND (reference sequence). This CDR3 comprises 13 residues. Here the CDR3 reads CASSIRDGGEQFF. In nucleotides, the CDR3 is TGTGCCAGTAGTATACGGGACGGCGGCGAGCAGTTCTTC. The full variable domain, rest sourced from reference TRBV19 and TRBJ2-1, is DGGITQSPKYLFRKEGQNVTLSCEQNLNHDAMYWYRQDPGQGLRLIYYSQIVNDFQKGDIAEGYSVSREKKESFPLTVTSAQKNPTAFYLCASSIRDGGEQFFGPGTRLTVL.